A single sample gave rise to the 20 T cell receptor beta chains below, sequenced in a study of T cell changes during pregnancy in multiple sclerosis. Here immunoSEQ multiplex PCR was the method, and the copy in TCRdb shows in-frame clones only, minus some. The data show under 40,000 clones, with about 89% seen just once and 0.3% to 0.4% held by the top ten. The specimen comprised CD4+ T cells from peripheral blood mononuclear cells, sampled in the third trimester of pregnancy. These receptors originate from a female donor in good health, enrolled as a control in a pregnancy study.

This clone came up once. This chain joins TRBV2 and TRBJ2-3, with TRBD2 matching 7 bases. Germline V gives CDR1 SNHLY, CDR2 FYNNEI. Losses at the gene ends were 7 bases for V and 0 bases for J; bases not matched to a gene: 7. The CDR3 is 15 amino acids. In nucleotides, the CDR3 is TGTGCCAGCAATCTAGGACTAGGTAGCACAGATACGCAGTATTTT. This encodes CASNLGLGSTDTQYF.

The rearrangement uses TRBV7-8 and TRBJ2-7; TRBD2 aligns across 14 bases. V gave up 5 bases and J gave up 7 bases; unmatched junction bases: 7. The CDR3 totals 15 residues. Germline V gene sequence: CDR1 SGHVS, CDR2 FQNEAQ. The CDR3, as DNA: TGTGCCAGCAGCCTGACTAGCGGGAGGGCGTTAGAGCAGTACTTC. As protein: CASSLTSGRALEQYF.

The J gene is TRBJ2-7, the V gene TRBV10-3; TRBD1 matches 8 bases. V was pared by 6 bases and J by 2 bases, with 6 bases of the junction left unmatched. Germline-derived CDR1 and CDR2 are ENHRY and SYGVKD. The CDR3 has 14 residues. CDR3 protein: CAISPGQATYEQYF. DNA of the CDR3: TGTGCCATCAGCCCGGGACAGGCGACCTACGAGCAGTACTTC.

This rearrangement joins TRBV18 to TRBJ2-2; TRBD1 agrees at 7 bases. The CDR3 is 15 residues long. Trimming cost V 3 bases and J 3 bases; bases outside gene matches: 4. Per germline, CDR1 KGHSH and CDR2 LQKENI. DNA for the CDR3: TGTGCCAGCTCACCGACAGGGACCCACACCGGGGAGCTGTTTTTT. This codes for CASSPTGTHTGELFF.

The chain is built from TRBV6-6 and TRBJ2-1, with 9 bases fitting TRBD2. This CDR3 has 14 amino acids. V lost 10 bases and J lost 1; bases outside the gene matches: 5. Germline V gives CDR1 MNHNY, CDR2 SVGAGI (reference sequence). CDR3 sequence: CAIRAGGSYNEQFF. CDR3 in DNA: TGTGCCATTCGAGCGGGAGGATCCTACAATGAGCAGTTCTTC.

The count of this clone is one. The chain carries TRBV6-4 and TRBJ1-2; the match to TRBD1 covers 9 bases. CDR3 length equals 15 residues. The germline V gene encodes CDR1 MRHNA and CDR2 SNTAGT. Trimming took 4 bases from V and 8 from J; bases not matched to a gene: 11. Here the CDR3 DNA reads TGTGCCAGCAGTGCAACAGGGGGCGGCGTGATGGGCTACACCTTC. It translates to CASSATGGGVMGYTF.

The chain joins TRBV6-1 to TRBJ2-3, with D unresolved. The V gene's germline CDR1 is MNHNS and CDR2 SASEGT. The CDR3 has 15 residues. Trimming removed 2 bases from V and 6 bases from J, with 15 bases in between. CDR3 DNA sequence: TGTGCCAGCAGTGAAAGAGAGAGGAGTACCGATACGCAGTATTTT. It is translated as CASSERERSTDTQYF.

The chain has TRBV7-9 and TRBJ2-7; TRBD1 aligns across 9 bases. J gave up 2 bases and V 1 base, and 3 bases lay outside the gene matches. Per germline, CDR1 SEHNR and CDR2 FQNEAQ (reference sequence). This CDR3 contains 15 residues. CDR3 residues: CASSLVGTGTYEQYF. In nucleotides, the CDR3 is TGTGCCAGCAGCTTAGTTGGGACAGGGACCTACGAGCAGTACTTC.

The gene calls are TRBV30 and TRBJ2-1, with D perhaps matching TRBD1 (6 bases). The CDR3 extends over 14 amino acids. The germline V gene has CDR1 GTSNPN and CDR2 SVGIG (reference sequence). The germline V and J ends were trimmed by 2 bases and 0 bases, with 8 bases remaining between them. The DNA of the CDR3 is TGTGCCTGGAGTCAGGACAGCTCCTACAATGAGCAGTTCTTC. It codes for CAWSQDSSYNEQFF. Drawing the rest from reference TRBV30 and TRBJ2-1, the complete variable domain is SQTIHQWPATLVQPVGSPLSLECTVEGTSNPNLYWYRQAAGRGLQLLFYSVGIGQISSEVPQNLSASRPQDRQFILSSKKLLLSDSGFYLCAWSQDSSYNEQFFGPGTRLTVL.

The chain is built from TRBV2 and TRBJ1-5; 10 nucleotides line up with TRBD1. V lost 9 bases and J lost 5; bases outside the gene matches: 10. The germline gives CDR1 SNHLY, CDR2 FYNNEI. The CDR3 is 15 amino acids. CDR3 coding DNA: TGTGCCAGTAAAACTGGGACAGGGGACTATCAGCCCCAGCATTTT. Translating it yields CASKTGTGDYQPQHF.

This chain uses TRBV28 with TRBJ1-5; TRBD1 aligns across 12 bases. Germline CDR1 is MDHEN and CDR2 is SYDVKM. V shed 4 bases and J 2 bases; nucleotides not matched to a gene: 12. CDR3 length: 19 residues. The CDR3 region has the DNA TGTGCCAGCAGTTCCCCGGGGACAGGGGGCGGATCGGGCAATCAGCCCCAGCATTTT. Protein sequence: CASSSPGTGGGSGNQPQHF.

The J gene is TRBJ2-3, the V gene TRBV27; no clear D gene. CDR3 length: 14 residues. CDR1 is MNHEY, CDR2 SMNVEV, per germline (reference sequence). Trimming removed 5 bases at V and 0 bases at J, with 9 bases between. CDR3 DNA: TGTGCCAGCAGTCGCGCGACTAGCACAGATACGCAGTATTTT. Translation: CASSRATSTDTQYF.

This chain connects TRBV6-1 to TRBJ2-7; 8 positions match TRBD1. Looked up from germline, CDR1 is MNHNS and CDR2 is SASEGT. This CDR3 has 14 amino acids. V shed 5 bases, J shed 3 bases, and the junction held 6 bases outside the gene matches. DNA for the CDR3: TGTGCCAGCAGTAGACAGGGGTTCCTCTACGAGCAGTACTTC. Translation gives CASSRQGFLYEQYF.

The chain employs TRBV27 and TRBJ1-1; 7 bases match TRBD1. This CDR3 comprises 18 residues. Trimming at V came to 1 base and at J to 2 bases, leaving 13 bases not matched to a gene. CDR1 is MNHEY, CDR2 SMNVEV, per germline (reference sequence). CDR3 loop: CASSLLATSGTVNTEAFF. Here the CDR3 DNA reads TGTGCCAGCAGTTTATTAGCAACATCCGGGACAGTAAACACTGAAGCTTTCTTT.

V and J are TRBV5-1 and TRBJ2-7; 12 bases match TRBD1. Germline assignment: CDR1 SGHRS and CDR2 YFSETQ. This CDR3 spans 16 amino acids. V lost 4 bases, J lost 0 bases, and 5 bases stayed unmatched. CDR3 in DNA: TGCGCCAGCAGCCCGGGACAGGGGGCTATCTCCTACGAGCAGTACTTC. Amino acid sequence: CASSPGQGAISYEQYF. Full variable domain (remainder filled in from reference TRBV5-1 and TRBJ2-7): KAGVTQTPRYLIKTRGQQVTLSCSPISGHRSVSWYQQTPGQGLQFLFEYFSETQRNKGNFPGRFSGRQFSNSRSEMNVSTLELGDSALYLCASSPGQGAISYEQYFGPGTRLTVT.

J is TRBJ1-1 and V is TRBV5-6, with 10 bases matching TRBD1. The V segment lost 5 bases and the J segment 4 bases; nucleotides outside the gene matches: 2. This CDR3 comprises 13 residues. CDR1 and CDR2 from the germline V gene are SGHDT and YYEEEE. DNA of the CDR3: TGTGCCAGCAGTCGGGACAGGGGCACTGAAGCTTTCTTT. This gives the protein CASSRDRGTEAFF.

J is TRBJ2-1 and V is TRBV5-4, with TRBD2 identical over 9 bases. V trimming: 4 bases; J trimming: 8 bases; junction bases outside the gene matches: 7. Looked up from germline, CDR1 is SGHNT and CDR2 is YYREEE (reference sequence). CDR3 length: 14 amino acids. CDR3: CASSKWVAGDEQFF. The CDR3 DNA is TGTGCCAGCAGCAAATGGGTAGCGGGGGATGAGCAGTTCTTC.

This clone came up a few times. The J gene is TRBJ2-2, the V gene TRBV6-5, with D maybe TRBD1 (6 bases). Deletions cut 4 bases from V and 6 bases from J, with 9 bases between. The CDR3 length is 13 residues. Looked up from germline, CDR1 is MNHEY and CDR2 is SVGAGI. The CDR3 protein is CASSLGGAGELFF. CDR3 bases: TGTGCCAGCAGTTTAGGGGGAGCCGGGGAGCTGTTTTTT.

This clone was recorded once. This chain connects TRBV19 to TRBJ1-2; possibly TRBD1 for D (5 bases). The CDR3 loop spans 12 amino acids. Germline CDR1 reads LNHDA; CDR2 reads SQIVND (reference sequence). V lost 7 bases and J 6 bases, leaving 12 bases between the germline ends. The CDR3 DNA is TGTGCCAGTACGGCCGGGGGGAATGGCTACACCTTC. This codes for CASTAGGNGYTF.

This clone appeared a single time. The genes are TRBV29-1 and TRBJ1-4; possible D gene TRBD1, 6 bases. Germline lookup yields CDR1 SQVTM and CDR2 ANQGSEA. Trimming took 6 bases from V and 0 from J, leaving 14 bases between them. The CDR3 extends over 15 amino acids. The CDR3 protein is CSVAGDTATNEKLFF. The CDR3 DNA reads TGCAGCGTGGCAGGGGATACTGCAACTAATGAAAAACTGTTTTTT.